The 3 T cell receptor beta chains given below trace back to one sample, sequenced in a study of Ad26.COV2.S vaccination and SARS-CoV-2 variants. Profiled with immunoSEQ multiplex PCR; TCRdb holds only in-frame clones, not every one. The sample lists more than 400,000 clones; 90% were seen once. Treatment denoted: some 20 received Ad26.COV2.S at low or high dose, single or two shots; 5 received placebo; per-sample allocation not given. On day 63 after the first injection, vaccine and placebo recipients gave samples. Here the sequenced sample was peripheral blood, taken in a trial of Ad26.COV2.S vaccine versus placebo. The source of these receptors is a person aged 18-60 years who received the Ad26.COV2.S COVID-19 vaccine or a placebo.

This rearrangement joins TRBV12-3 or TRBV12-4 to TRBJ1-1; D gene unclear. The CDR3 sequence is 13 residues long. V gave up 4 bases and J gave up 4 bases, with 10 bases separating them. CDR3 loop: CASSWREGTEAFF. The CDR3 DNA sequence: TGTGCCAGCAGTTGGAGGGAGGGCACTGAAGCTTTCTTT.

The genes are TRBV15 and TRBJ2-7; weak D call: TRBD1 (6 bases). Looked up from germline, CDR1 is LNHNV and CDR2 is YYDKDF (reference sequence). The CDR3 contains 15 residues. V lost 5 bases, J lost 5 bases, and 19 bases lay in between. CDR3 nucleotide sequence: TGTGCCACCAGCCCGCTGCCAGGGGCGCGGGACGAGCAGTACTTC. Residues: CATSPLPGARDEQYF.

V and J are TRBV15 and TRBJ2-7, with TRBD1 matching over 8 bases. After removal of 1 base from V and 3 bases from J, the junction contained 8 bases not matched to a gene. There are 16 residues in the CDR3. Germline V gene data show CDR1 as LNHNV and CDR2 as YYDKDF (reference sequence). The CDR3 nucleotides read TGTGCCACCAGCAGAGGCAAATCGACAGGGGTCTACGAGCAGTACTTC. Its protein is CATSRGKSTGVYEQYF.